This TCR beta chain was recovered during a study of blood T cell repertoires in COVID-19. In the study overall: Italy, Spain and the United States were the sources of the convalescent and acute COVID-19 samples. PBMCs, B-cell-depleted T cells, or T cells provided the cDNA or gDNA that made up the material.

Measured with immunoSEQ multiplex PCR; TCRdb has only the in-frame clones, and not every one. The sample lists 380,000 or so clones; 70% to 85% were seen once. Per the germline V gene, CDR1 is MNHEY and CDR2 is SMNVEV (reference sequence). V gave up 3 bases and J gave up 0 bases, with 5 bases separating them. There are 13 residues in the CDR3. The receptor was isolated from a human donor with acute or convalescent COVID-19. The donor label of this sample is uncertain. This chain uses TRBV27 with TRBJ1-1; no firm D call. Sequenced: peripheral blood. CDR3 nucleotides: TGTGCCAGCAGTTTCGAGGTGAACACTGAAGCTTTCTTT. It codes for CASSFEVNTEAFF.